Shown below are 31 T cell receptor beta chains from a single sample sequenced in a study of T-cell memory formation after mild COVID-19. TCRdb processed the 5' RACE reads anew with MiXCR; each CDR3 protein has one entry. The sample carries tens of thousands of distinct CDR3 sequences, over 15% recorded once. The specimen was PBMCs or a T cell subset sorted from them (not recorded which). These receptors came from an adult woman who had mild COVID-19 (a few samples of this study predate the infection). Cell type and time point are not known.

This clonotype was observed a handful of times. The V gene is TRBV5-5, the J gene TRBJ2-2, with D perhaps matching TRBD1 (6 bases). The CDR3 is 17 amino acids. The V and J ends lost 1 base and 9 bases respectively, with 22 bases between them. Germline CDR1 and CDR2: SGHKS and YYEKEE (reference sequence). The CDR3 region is CASSLLPGQSSGRELFF. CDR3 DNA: TGTGCCAGCAGCTTGCTGCCGGGACAATCCTCCGGCCGGGAGCTGTTTTTT.

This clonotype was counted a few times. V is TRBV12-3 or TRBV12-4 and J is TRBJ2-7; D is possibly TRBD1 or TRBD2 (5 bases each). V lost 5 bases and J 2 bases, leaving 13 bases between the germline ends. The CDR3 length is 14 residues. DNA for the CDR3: TGTGCCAGCAGTCCCCCGGGACGCCCCTACGAGCAGTACTTC. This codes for CASSPPGRPYEQYF.

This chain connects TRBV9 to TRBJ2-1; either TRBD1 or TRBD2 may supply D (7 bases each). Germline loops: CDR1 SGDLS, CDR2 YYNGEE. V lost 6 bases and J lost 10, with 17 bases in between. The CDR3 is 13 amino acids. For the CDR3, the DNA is TGTGCCAGCACGCAGGGGGACTATGGGGAGCAGTTCTTC. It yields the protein CASTQGDYGEQFF.

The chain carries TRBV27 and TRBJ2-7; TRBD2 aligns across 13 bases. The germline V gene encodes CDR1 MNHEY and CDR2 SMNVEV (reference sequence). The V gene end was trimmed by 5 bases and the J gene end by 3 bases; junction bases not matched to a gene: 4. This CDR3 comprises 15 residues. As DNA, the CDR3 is TGTGCCAGCAGTCCCGGACTAGCGGGAGTCTACGAGCAGTACTTC. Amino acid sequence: CASSPGLAGVYEQYF.

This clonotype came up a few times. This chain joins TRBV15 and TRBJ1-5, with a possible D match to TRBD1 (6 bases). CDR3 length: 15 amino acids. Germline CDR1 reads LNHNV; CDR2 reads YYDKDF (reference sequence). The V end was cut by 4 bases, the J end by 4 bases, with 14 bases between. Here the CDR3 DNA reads TGTGCCACCAGCACAACAGGGAATGGTAATCAGCCCCAGCATTTT. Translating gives CATSTTGNGNQPQHF.

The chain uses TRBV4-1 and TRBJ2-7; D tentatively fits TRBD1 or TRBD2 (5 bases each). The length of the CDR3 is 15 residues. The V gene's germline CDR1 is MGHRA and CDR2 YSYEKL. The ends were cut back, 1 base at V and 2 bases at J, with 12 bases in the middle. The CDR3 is CASSQAPGTPYEQYF. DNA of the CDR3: TGCGCCAGCAGCCAAGCCCCAGGGACCCCCTACGAGCAGTACTTC.

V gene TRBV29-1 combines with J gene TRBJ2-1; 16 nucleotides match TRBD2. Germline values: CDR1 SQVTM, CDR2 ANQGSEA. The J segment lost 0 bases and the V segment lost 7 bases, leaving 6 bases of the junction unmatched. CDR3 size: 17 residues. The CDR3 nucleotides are TGCAGCGGCCTGGGACTAGCGGGAGGGCCCTCCTACAATGAGCAGTTCTTC. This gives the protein CSGLGLAGGPSYNEQFF.

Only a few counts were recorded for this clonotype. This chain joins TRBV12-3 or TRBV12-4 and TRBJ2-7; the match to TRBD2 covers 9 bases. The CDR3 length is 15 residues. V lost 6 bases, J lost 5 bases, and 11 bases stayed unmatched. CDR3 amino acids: CASSPTSGTSHEQYF. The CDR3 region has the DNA TGTGCCAGCAGCCCGACTAGCGGAACCTCTCACGAGCAGTACTTC.

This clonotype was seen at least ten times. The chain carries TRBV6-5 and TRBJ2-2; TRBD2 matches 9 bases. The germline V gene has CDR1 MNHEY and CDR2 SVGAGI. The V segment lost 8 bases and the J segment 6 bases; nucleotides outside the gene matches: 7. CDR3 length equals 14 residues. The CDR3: CASLPGLASGELFF. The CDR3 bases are TGTGCCAGCCTTCCGGGACTAGCCTCCGGGGAGCTGTTTTTT.

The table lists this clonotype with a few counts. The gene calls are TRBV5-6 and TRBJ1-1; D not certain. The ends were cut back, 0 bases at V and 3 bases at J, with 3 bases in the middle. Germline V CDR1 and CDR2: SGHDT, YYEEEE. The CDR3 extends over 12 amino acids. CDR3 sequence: CASSLAYTEAFF. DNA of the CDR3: TGTGCCAGCAGCTTGGCCTACACTGAAGCTTTCTTT.

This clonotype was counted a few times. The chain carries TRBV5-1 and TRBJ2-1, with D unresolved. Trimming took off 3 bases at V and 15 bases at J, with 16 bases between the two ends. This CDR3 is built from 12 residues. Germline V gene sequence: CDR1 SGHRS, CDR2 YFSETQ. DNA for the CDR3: TGCGCCAGCAGCTCCGGAGCAAATTCGCCGTTCTTC. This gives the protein CASSSGANSPFF. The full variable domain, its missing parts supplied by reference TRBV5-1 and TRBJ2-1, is KAGVTQTPRYLIKTRGQQVTLSCSPISGHRSVSWYQQTPGQGLQFLFEYFSETQRNKGNFPGRFSGRQFSNSRSEMNVSTLELGDSALYLCASSSGANSPFFGPGTRLTVL.

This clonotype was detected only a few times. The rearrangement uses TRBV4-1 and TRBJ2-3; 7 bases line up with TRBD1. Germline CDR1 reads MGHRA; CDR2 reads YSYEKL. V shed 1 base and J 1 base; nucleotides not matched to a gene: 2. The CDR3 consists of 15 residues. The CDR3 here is CASSQGGTGTDTQYF. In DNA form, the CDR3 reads TGCGCCAGCAGCCAAGGGGGGACAGGCACAGATACGCAGTATTTT.

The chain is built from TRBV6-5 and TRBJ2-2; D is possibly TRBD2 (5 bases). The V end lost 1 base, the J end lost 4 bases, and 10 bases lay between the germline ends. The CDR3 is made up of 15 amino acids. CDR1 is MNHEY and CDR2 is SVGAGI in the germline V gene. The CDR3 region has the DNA TGTGCCAGCAGTTACTGGCAAGGGAGCACCGGGGAGCTGTTTTTT. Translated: CASSYWQGSTGELFF.

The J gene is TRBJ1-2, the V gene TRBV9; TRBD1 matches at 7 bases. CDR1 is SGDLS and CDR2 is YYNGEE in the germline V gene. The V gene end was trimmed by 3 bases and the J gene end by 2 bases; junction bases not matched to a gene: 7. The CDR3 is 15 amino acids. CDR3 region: CASSETGTENYGYTF. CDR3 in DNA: TGTGCCAGCAGCGAAACCGGGACAGAGAACTATGGCTACACCTTC.

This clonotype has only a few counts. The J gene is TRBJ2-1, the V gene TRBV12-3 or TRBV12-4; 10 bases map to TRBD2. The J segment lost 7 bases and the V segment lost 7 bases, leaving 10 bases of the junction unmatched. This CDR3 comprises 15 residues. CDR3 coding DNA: TGTGCCAGCACCCCTGAGCGGGAGGGGAATAATGAGCAGTTCTTC. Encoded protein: CASTPEREGNNEQFF.

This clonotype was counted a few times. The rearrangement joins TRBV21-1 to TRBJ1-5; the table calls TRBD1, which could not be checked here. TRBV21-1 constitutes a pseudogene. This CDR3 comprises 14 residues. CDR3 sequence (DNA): TGTGCCAGCAGCATCGGACAAAGCAATCAGCCCCAGCATTTT. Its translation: CASSIGQSNQPQHF.

CDR3 amino acids: CASSHGTASYEQYF. CDR3 DNA sequence: TGCGCCAGCAGCCACGGGACAGCCTCCTACGAGCAGTACTTC. The chain links TRBV4-1 to TRBJ2-7, with 7 nucleotides matching TRBD1. V was clipped by 3 bases and J by 0 bases; unmatched bases: 2. Germline CDR1 and CDR2: MGHRA and YSYEKL. The CDR3 loop spans 14 amino acids.

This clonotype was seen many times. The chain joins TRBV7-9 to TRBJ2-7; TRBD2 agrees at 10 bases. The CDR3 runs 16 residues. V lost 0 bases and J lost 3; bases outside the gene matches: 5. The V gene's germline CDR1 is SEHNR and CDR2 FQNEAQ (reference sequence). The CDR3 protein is CASSLARVAGGYEQYF. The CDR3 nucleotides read TGTGCCAGCAGCTTAGCGCGAGTAGCGGGAGGCTACGAGCAGTACTTC.

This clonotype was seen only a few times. CDR3: CASTGWAQGSVAGELFF. The CDR3 bases are TGCGCCAGCACCGGGTGGGCTCAGGGGAGCGTCGCCGGGGAGCTGTTTTTT. V usage is TRBV5-1 and J usage is TRBJ2-2; D is perhaps TRBD1 (6 bases). With 6 bases removed from V and 6 bases from J, the gap between germline ends came to 24 bases. CDR1 SGHRS and CDR2 YFSETQ come from the germline V gene. This CDR3 is 17 amino acids long.

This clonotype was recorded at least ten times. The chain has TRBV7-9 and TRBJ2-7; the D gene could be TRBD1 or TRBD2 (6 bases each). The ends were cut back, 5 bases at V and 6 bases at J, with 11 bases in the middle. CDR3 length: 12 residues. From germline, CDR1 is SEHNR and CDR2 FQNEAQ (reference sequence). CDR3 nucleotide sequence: TGTGCCAGCAGCCAAAGGGGGGTCGAGCAGTACTTC. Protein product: CASSQRGVEQYF.

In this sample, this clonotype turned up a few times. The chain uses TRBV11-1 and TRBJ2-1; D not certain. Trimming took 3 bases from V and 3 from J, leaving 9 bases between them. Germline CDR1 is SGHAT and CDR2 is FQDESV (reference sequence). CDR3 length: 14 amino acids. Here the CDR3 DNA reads TGTGCCAGCAGCTTTGGCCAAGACTACAATGAGCAGTTCTTC. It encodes CASSFGQDYNEQFF.

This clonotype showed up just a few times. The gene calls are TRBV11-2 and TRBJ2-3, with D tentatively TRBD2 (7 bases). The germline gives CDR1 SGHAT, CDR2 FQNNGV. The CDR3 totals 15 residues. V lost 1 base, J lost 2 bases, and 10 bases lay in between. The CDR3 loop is CASSLVAGATDTQYF. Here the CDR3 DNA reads TGTGCCAGCAGCTTAGTTGCGGGGGCCACAGATACGCAGTATTTT.

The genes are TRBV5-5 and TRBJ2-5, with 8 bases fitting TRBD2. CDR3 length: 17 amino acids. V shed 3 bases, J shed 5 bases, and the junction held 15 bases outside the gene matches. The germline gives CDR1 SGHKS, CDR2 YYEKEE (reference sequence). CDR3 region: CASSSPLLAESYETQYF. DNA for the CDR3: TGTGCCAGCAGCTCCCCGTTACTAGCGGAAAGCTATGAGACCCAGTACTTC.

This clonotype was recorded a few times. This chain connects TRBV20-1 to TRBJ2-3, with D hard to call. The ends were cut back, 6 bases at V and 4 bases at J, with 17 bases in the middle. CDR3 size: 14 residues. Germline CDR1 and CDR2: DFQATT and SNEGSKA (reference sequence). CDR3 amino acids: CSASTLGPADTQYF. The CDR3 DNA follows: TGCAGTGCGTCTACCCTAGGGCCCGCAGATACGCAGTATTTT.

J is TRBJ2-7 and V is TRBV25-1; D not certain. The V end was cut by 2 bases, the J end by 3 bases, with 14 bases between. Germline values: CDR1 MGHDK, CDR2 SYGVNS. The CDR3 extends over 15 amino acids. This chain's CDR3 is CASSEDLGGGYEQYF. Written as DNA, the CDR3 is TGTGCCAGCAGTGAAGATTTAGGTGGCGGCTACGAGCAGTACTTC.

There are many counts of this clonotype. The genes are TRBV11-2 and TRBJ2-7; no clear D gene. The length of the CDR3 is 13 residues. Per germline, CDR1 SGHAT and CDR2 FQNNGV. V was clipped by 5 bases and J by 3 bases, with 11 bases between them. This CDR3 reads CASSHRGSYEQYF. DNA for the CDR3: TGTGCCAGCAGCCACAGAGGCAGCTACGAGCAGTACTTC. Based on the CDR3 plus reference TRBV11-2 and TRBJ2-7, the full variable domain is EAGVAQSPRYKIIEKRQSVAFWCNPISGHATLYWYQQILGQGPKLLIQFQNNGVVDDSQLPKDRFSAERLKGVDSTLKIQPAKLEDSAVYLCASSHRGSYEQYFGPGTRLTVT.

CDR3 in DNA: TGTGCCATCAGTGAACCAGGGGATTGGAATGAGCAGTTCTTC. It specifies CAISEPGDWNEQFF. V and J are TRBV10-3 and TRBJ2-1; a possible D gene is TRBD1 (6 bases). In germline, CDR1 is ENHRY, CDR2 SYGVKD. The CDR3 totals 14 residues. Trimming stripped 3 bases from V and 7 bases from J, with 13 bases between.

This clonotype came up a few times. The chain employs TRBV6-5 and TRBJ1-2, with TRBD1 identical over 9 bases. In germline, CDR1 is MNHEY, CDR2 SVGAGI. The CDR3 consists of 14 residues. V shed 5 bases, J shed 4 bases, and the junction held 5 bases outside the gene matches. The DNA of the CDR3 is TGTGCCAGCAGTATGGACAGGGGAGGCTATGGCTACACCTTC. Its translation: CASSMDRGGYGYTF.

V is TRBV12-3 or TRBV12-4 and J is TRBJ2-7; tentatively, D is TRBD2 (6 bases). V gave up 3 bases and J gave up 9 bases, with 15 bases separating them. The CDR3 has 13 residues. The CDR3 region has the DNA TGTGCCAGCAGTTTGCCCGGGAGCTTCGCGCAGTACTTC. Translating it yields CASSLPGSFAQYF.

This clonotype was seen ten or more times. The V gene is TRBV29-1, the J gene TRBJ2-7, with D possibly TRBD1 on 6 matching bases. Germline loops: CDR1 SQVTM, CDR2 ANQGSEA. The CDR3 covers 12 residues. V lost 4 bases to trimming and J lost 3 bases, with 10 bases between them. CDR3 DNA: TGCAGCGTTGGGGACACAGTCTACGAGCAGTACTTC. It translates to CSVGDTVYEQYF.

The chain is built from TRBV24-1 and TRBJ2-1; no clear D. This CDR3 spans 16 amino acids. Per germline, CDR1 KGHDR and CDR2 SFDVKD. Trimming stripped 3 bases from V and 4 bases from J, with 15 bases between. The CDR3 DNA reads TGTGCCACCAGTGATGGCCCTCAACGAGGATACAATGAGCAGTTCTTC. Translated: CATSDGPQRGYNEQFF.